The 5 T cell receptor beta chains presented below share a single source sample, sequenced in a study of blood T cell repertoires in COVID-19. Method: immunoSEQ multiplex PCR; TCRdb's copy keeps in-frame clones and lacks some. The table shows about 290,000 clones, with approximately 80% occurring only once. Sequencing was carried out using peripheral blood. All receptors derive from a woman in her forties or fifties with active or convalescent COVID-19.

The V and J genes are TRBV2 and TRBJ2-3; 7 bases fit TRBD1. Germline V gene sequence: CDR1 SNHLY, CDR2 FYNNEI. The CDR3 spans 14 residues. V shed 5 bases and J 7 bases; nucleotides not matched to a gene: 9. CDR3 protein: CASSLGTEGNTQYF. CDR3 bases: TGTGCCAGCAGTCTCGGGACAGAAGGGAATACGCAGTATTTT.

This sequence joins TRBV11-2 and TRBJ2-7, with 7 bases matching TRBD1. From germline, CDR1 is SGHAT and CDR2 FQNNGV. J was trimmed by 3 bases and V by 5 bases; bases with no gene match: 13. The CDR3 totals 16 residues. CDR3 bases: TGTGCCAGCAGCCGCGCTATTACCGGGACAGTCTACGAGCAGTACTTC. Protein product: CASSRAITGTVYEQYF. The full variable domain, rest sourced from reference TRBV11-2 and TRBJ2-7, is EAGVAQSPRYKIIEKRQSVAFWCNPISGHATLYWYQQILGQGPKLLIQFQNNGVVDDSQLPKDRFSAERLKGVDSTLKIQPAKLEDSAVYLCASSRAITGTVYEQYFGPGTRLTVT.

This CDR3 is CATSDGTGVTYNEQFF. The CDR3 coding sequence is TGTGCCACCAGCGATGGGACAGGGGTAACCTACAATGAGCAGTTCTTC. The chain joins TRBV24-1 to TRBJ2-1; the match to TRBD1 covers 10 bases. The CDR3 consists of 16 residues. J gave up 2 bases and V 7 bases, and 7 bases lay outside the gene matches. The germline V gene has CDR1 KGHDR and CDR2 SFDVKD.

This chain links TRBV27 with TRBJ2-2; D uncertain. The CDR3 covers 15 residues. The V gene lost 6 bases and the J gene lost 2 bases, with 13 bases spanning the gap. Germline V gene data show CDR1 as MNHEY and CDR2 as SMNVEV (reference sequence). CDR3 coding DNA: TGTGCCAGCAGCCGTAGACTGGATAACACCGGGGAGCTGTTTTTT. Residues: CASSRRLDNTGELFF.

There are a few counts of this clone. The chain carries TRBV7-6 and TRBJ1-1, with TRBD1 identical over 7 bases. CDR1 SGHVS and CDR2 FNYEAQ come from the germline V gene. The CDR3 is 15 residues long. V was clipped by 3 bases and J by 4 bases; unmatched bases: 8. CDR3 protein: CASSFGRGLGTEAFF. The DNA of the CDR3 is TGTGCCAGCAGCTTCGGGAGGGGGCTTGGCACTGAAGCTTTCTTT.